This TCR beta chain was observed in a study of cytomegalovirus exposure and HLA in healthy donors. Whole-study findings and limits: Data from an earlier analysis indicated that most TCR beta V segments were productive either about 90% or about 30% of the time. TRBV6-2, TRBV6-3 and some other V segments were unresolvable in 87-base-pair reads. Published work reported that the classifier diagnosed cytomegalovirus status with high specificity and sensitivity.

As for the donors, each was a healthy bone marrow donor. 60 Vbeta and 13 Jbeta primers were used in PCR. Here immunoSEQ multiplex PCR was the method, and the copy in TCRdb shows in-frame clones only, minus some. This table holds nearly 200,000 clones, roughly four fifths found once. Trimming took 6 bases from V and 5 from J; bases not matched to a gene: 7. Germline CDR1 and CDR2: KGHSH and LQKENI. This CDR3 spans 14 amino acids. Of note for this clone: What it binds is not known. Other DNA sequences in the same sample also yield this CDR3.

This TCR was sampled from a woman aged 25 to 39 in good health and CMV-seropositive. Sequencing was carried out using PBMCs. This chain joins TRBV18 and TRBJ1-1; 9 bases agree with TRBD1. CDR3 loop: CASSQGQGGTEAFF. Here the CDR3 DNA reads TGTGCCAGCTCGCAGGGACAGGGAGGGACTGAAGCTTTCTTT.